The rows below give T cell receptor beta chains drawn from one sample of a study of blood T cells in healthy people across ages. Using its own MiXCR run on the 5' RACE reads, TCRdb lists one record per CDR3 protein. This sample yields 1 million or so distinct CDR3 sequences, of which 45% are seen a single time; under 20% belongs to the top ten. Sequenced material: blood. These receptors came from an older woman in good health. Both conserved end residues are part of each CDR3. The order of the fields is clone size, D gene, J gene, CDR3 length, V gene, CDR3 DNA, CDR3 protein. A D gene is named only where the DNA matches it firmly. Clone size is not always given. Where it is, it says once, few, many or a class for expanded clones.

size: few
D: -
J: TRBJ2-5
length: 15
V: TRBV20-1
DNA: TGCAGTGCTAGAGATTGGGGACAATTCCAAGAGACCCAGTACTTC
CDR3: CSARDWGQFQETQYF

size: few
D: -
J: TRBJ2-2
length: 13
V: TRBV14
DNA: TGTGCCAGCAGCCAAGAAGACACCGGGGAGCTGTTTTTT
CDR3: CASSQEDTGELFF

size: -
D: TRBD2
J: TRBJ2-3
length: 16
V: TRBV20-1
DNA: TGCAGTGCTAGCAGAAGGCTAGCGGGAGGGGGTGATACGCAGTATTTT
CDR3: CSASRRLAGGGDTQYF

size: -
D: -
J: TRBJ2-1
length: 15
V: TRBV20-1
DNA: TGCAGTGCTCACCGGGGTCTAGCTGGAAGGGATGAGCAGTTCTTC
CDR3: CSAHRGLAGRDEQFF

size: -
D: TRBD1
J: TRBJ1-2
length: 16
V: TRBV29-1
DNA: TGCAGCGTTGCCCTCGACAGGGGGGGCTCTAACTATGGCTACACCTTC
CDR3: CSVALDRGGSNYGYTF

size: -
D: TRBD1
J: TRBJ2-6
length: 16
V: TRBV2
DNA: TGTGCCAGCAGTGCGGGACAGACCTCTGGGGCCAACGTCCTGACTTTC
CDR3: CASSAGQTSGANVLTF

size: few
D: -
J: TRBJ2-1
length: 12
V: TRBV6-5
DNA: TGTGCCAGCAGTTACTCTGCAGGGCTCCAGTTCTTC
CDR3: CASSYSAGLQFF

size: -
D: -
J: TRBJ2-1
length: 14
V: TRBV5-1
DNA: TGCGCCAGCAGCTTGGCCGACTTCACGGATGAGCAGTTCTTC
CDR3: CASSLADFTDEQFF

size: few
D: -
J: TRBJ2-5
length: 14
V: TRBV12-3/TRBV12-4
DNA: TGTGCCAGCAGTCCCGCGTGGCGGAAAGAGACCCAGTACTTC
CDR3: CASSPAWRKETQYF

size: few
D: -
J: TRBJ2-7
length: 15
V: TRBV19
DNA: TGTGCCAGTAGTATATCTACGAACGTCGTCTACGAGCAGTACTTC
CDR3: CASSISTNVVYEQYF

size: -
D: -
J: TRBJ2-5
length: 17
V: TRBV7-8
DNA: TGTGCCAGCAGCCTCTACACGGGACATACCAGTGGAGAGACCCAGTACTTC
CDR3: CASSLYTGHTSGETQYF

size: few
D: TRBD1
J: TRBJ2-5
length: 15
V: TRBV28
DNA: TGTGCCAGCAGCCCTCTCGGACAGGGACGGGAGACCCAGTACTTC
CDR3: CASSPLGQGRETQYF

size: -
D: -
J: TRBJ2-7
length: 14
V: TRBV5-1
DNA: TGCGCCAGCAGCTTGGACTTGTCAGGTTACGAGCAGTACTTC
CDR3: CASSLDLSGYEQYF

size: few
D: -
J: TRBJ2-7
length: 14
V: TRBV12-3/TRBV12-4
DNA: TGTGCCAGCAGTTTAAGGGTGGGCTCCTACGAGCAGTACTTC
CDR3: CASSLRVGSYEQYF

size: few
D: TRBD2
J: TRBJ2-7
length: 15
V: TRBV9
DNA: TGTGCCAGCAGCATCACTAGCGAATCCCCCTACGAGCAGTACTTC
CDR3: CASSITSESPYEQYF

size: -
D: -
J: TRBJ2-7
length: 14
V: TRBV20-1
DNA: TGCAGTGCTAACCGCTGGCGGGGATCCTACGAGCAGTACTTC
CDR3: CSANRWRGSYEQYF

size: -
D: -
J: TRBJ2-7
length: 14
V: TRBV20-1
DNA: TGCAGTGCTAGAAGGGGGAGTGGAACCTACGAGCAGTACTTC
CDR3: CSARRGSGTYEQYF

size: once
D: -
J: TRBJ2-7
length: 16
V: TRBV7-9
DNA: TGTGCCAGCAGCATACCGGGGCCGAGGGGTCACTACGAGCAGTACTTC
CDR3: CASSIPGPRGHYEQYF

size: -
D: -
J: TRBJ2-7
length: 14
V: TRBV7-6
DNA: TGTGCCAGCAGCTTAATGGGCGGAGCGAGGGAGCAGTACTTC
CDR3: CASSLMGGAREQYF

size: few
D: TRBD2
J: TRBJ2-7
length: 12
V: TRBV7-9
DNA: TGTGCCAGCAGCGCCAGCGGGAGCCAGCAGTACTTC
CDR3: CASSASGSQQYF

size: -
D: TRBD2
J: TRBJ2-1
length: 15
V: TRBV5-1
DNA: TGCGCCAGCAGCCGAGCGGGAGGGGGAATTTATGAGCAGTTCTTC
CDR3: CASSRAGGGIYEQFF

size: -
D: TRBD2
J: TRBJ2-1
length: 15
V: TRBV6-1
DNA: TGTGCCAGCAGGGCCGGGGCGGGAGGGCTGTATGAGCAGTTCTTC
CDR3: CASRAGAGGLYEQFF

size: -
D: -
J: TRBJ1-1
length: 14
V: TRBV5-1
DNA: TGCGCCAGCAGCTTGGTACGGGGAGGTACTGAAGCTTTCTTT
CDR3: CASSLVRGGTEAFF

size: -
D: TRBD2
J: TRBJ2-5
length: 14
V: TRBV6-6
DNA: TGTGCCAGCGCCCCACTAGCGGGACAAGAGACCCAGTACTTC
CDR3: CASAPLAGQETQYF

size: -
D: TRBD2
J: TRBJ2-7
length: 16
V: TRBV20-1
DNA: TGCAGTGCTAGAGTATATGGCGGGAGGAGCTCCTACGAGCAGTACTTC
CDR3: CSARVYGGRSSYEQYF

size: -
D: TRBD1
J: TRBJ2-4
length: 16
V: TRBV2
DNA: TGTGCCAGCAGGGGGACAGGGTATAACCACAAAAACATTCAGTACTTC
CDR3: CASRGTGYNHKNIQYF

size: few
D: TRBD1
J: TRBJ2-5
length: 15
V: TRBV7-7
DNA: TGTGCCAGCAGCGTTGGGACAGCCGATGGAGAGACCCAGTACTTC
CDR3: CASSVGTADGETQYF

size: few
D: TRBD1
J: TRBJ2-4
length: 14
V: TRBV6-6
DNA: TGTGCCAGCAGGACACAGGGGGCACGGAACATTCAGTACTTC
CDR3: CASRTQGARNIQYF

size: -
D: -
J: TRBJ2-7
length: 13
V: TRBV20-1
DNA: TGCAGTGCTAGCGGGGAGGACCACTACGAGCAGTACTTC
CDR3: CSASGEDHYEQYF

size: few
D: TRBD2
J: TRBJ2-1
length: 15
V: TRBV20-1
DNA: TGCAGTGCTAGAGGACTAGCGATTTTCTACAATGAGCAGTTCTTC
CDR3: CSARGLAIFYNEQFF

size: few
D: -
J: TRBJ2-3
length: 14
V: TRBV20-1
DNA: TGCAGTGCTAGAGATCGGACACTCACAGATACGCAGTATTTT
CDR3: CSARDRTLTDTQYF

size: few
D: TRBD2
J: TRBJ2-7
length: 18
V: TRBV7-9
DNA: TGTGCCAGCAGCAAACTGGGGGTAACGTCGCGGGAGTACCACGAGCAGTACTTC
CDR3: CASSKLGVTSREYHEQYF

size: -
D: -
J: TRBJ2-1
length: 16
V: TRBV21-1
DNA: TGTGCCAGCAGCATCCCCGTGACCCGTCTCCACAATGAGCAGTTCTTC
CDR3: CASSIPVTRLHNEQFF

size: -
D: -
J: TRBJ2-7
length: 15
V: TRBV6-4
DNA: TGTGCCAGCAGCCCCCTGAGGGTATGGGGCTACGAGCAGTACTTC
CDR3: CASSPLRVWGYEQYF

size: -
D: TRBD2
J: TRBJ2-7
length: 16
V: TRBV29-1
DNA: TGCAGCCTAAAGGAGTCAAGACTAGCGGGAGGCAATGAGCAGTACTTC
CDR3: CSLKESRLAGGNEQYF

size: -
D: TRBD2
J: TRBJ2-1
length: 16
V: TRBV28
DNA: TGTGCCAGCAGTTTTTGGGGAGCGGGGGCCTACAATGAGCAGTTCTTC
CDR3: CASSFWGAGAYNEQFF

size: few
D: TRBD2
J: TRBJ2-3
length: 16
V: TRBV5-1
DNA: TGCGCCAGCAGCCCTGGACTAGCGGGACTCACAGATACGCAGTATTTT
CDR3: CASSPGLAGLTDTQYF

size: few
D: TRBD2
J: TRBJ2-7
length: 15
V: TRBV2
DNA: TGTGCCAGCAGACAGTCGGCGGGAGGTTCCTACGAGCAGTACTTC
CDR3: CASRQSAGGSYEQYF

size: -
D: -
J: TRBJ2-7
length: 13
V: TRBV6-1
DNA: TGTGCCAGCAGTGGGACTGCCGAAAACGAGCAGTACTTC
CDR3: CASSGTAENEQYF

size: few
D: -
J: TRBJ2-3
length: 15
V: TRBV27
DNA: TGTGCCAGCACAGATCCGGTTCGAGGCACAGATACGCAGTATTTT
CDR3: CASTDPVRGTDTQYF

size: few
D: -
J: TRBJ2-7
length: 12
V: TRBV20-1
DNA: TGCAGTGCTAACCGGGACAACAAGTTGCAGTACTTC
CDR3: CSANRDNKLQYF

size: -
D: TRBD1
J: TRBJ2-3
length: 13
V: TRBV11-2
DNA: TGTGCCAGCAGCTTATTGGGACAGGGGGTCCTGTATTTT
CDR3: CASSLLGQGVLYF

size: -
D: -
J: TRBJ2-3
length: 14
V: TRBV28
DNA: TGTGCCAGCAGTCCGGGGGAGGAGGTAGATACGCAGTATTTT
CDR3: CASSPGEEVDTQYF

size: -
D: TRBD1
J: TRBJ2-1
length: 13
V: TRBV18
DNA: TGTGCCAGCTCACGTGGACAGGCGGATGAGCAGTTCTTC
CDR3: CASSRGQADEQFF

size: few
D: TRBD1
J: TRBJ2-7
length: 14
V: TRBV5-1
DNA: TGCGCCAGCAGCTCGAGCCAGGGGGCGCAGGTTGGGTACTTC
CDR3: CASSSSQGAQVGYF

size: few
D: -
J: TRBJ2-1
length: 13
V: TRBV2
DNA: TGTGCCAGCAGTGTGAGGGCAAACAATGAGCAGTTCTTC
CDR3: CASSVRANNEQFF

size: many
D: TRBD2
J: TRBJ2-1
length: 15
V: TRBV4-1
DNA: TGCGCCAGCAGCCAAGGACTAGCGGACTACAATGAGCAGTTCTTC
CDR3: CASSQGLADYNEQFF

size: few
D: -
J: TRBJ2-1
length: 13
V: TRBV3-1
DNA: TGTGCCAGCAGCCAAGGTCGGCGGGGAGAGCAGTTCTTC
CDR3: CASSQGRRGEQFF

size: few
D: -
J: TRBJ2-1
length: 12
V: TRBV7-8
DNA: TGTGCCAGCAGCTTAGTAGTTCCTGAGCAGTTCTTC
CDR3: CASSLVVPEQFF

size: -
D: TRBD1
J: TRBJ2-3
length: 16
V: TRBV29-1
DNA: TGCAGCGTTGAAGGGGGACAGGGAAGCGGCACAGATACGCAGTATTTT
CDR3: CSVEGGQGSGTDTQYF

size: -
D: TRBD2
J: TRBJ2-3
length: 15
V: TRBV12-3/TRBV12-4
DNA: TGTGCCAGCACCGTGCGGGGGGGTACGGCAGATACGCAGTATTTT
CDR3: CASTVRGGTADTQYF